Below, 26 T cell receptor beta chains from the same sample are listed, as sequenced in a study of technical replicates of blood from a handful of donors. Assay: immunoSEQ multiplex PCR; the TCRdb copy retains only in-frame clones and omits some. The repertoire consists of 30,000 to 40,000 clones, with just over 90% occurring once and the leading ten covering 4.1%. The sequencing input was PBMCs. The source is a human donor in good health. Some clones in this sample may be carry-over from other donors' samples.

The table lists this clone with a few counts. V gene TRBV6-1 combines with J gene TRBJ1-5; TRBD1 matches at 7 bases. This CDR3 has 14 amino acids. V shed 6 bases and J 6 bases; nucleotides not matched to a gene: 8. Looked up from germline, CDR1 is MNHNS and CDR2 is SASEGT. In nucleotides, the CDR3 is TGTGCCAGCAGCGGCGAGGGGGACAGTCAGCCCCAGCATTTT. As protein: CASSGEGDSQPQHF.

The rearrangement links TRBV9 to TRBJ1-5; TRBD1 matches 8 bases. Per germline, CDR1 SGDLS and CDR2 YYNGEE. The CDR3 loop spans 15 amino acids. V lost 0 bases, J lost 4 bases, and 3 bases stayed unmatched. CDR3 sequence reads: CASSVEGQGNQPQHF. In DNA form, the CDR3 reads TGTGCCAGCAGCGTAGAAGGACAGGGTAATCAGCCCCAGCATTTT.

This chain uses TRBV6-5 with TRBJ1-2, with D tentatively TRBD1 (5 bases). Germline V gives CDR1 MNHEY, CDR2 SVGAGI. The CDR3 sequence is 13 residues long. The V end lost 1 base, the J end lost 4 bases, and 7 bases lay between the germline ends. CDR3 sequence (DNA): TGTGCCAGCAGTTACTGGCAGGGCTATGGCTACACCTTC. As protein: CASSYWQGYGYTF.

As to this clone: Relative to the germline gene, one junction end is altered; a read error may explain this. This sequence joins TRBV5-6 and TRBJ2-4; TRBD2 matches at 7 bases. This CDR3 has 11 amino acids. CDR1 and CDR2 from the germline V gene are SGHDT and YYEEEE. CDR3 sequence reads: CASSQRDSTWF. Here the CDR3 DNA reads TGTGCCAGCAGCCAGCGGGACTCCACGTGGTTC.

The chain's CDR3 is CASTNEPGSQTQYF. The CDR3 nucleotides read TGTGCCAGTACAAATGAACCGGGGAGTCAGACCCAGTACTTC. The chain has TRBV19 and TRBJ2-5; weak D call: TRBD2 (5 bases). V was clipped by 7 bases and J by 6 bases, with 18 bases between them. CDR3 length: 14 residues. Germline CDR1 and CDR2: LNHDA and SQIVND (reference sequence).

The chain carries TRBV4-3 and TRBJ2-3; weak D call: TRBD2 (5 bases). The germline V and J ends were trimmed by 1 base and 7 bases, with 12 bases remaining between them. CDR1 and CDR2 (germline): LGHNA, YSLEER. The CDR3 has 14 residues. DNA of the CDR3: TGCGCCAGCAGCCAAGTCCCCGGGGAGAATACGCAGTATTTT. It codes for CASSQVPGENTQYF.

The rearrangement joins TRBV4-1 to TRBJ2-7; a possible D gene is TRBD2 (5 bases). This CDR3 has 15 residues. Germline CDR1 MGHRA, CDR2 YSYEKL. Trimming took 1 base from V and 2 from J, leaving 12 bases between them. The CDR3 reads CASSQGPSGPYEQYF. The CDR3 nucleotides read TGCGCCAGCAGCCAAGGGCCCAGCGGCCCCTACGAGCAGTACTTC.

Notes on this clone: The junction differs from germline at one of its ends, possibly a read error. The chain carries TRBV7-8 and TRBJ1-2; 12 nucleotides align to TRBD1. Looked up from germline, CDR1 is SGHVS and CDR2 is FQNEAQ. The CDR3 consists of 15 residues. The CDR3 DNA is TGTGCCAGCAGCCAGGGGGACAGGGGGCGAGGTGGCTACACCTTT. Its translation: CASSQGDRGRGGYTF.

This clone appeared once. This rearrangement joins TRBV4-2 to TRBJ2-5, with D tentatively TRBD2 (6 bases). This CDR3 region has 16 residues. Germline V lookup: CDR1 LGHNA, CDR2 YNFKEQ. Trimming pared 0 bases from V and 4 bases from J, leaving 15 bases between. The CDR3 sequence: CASSQEWMGGGETQYF. For the CDR3, the DNA is TGTGCCAGCAGCCAAGAATGGATGGGGGGAGGAGAGACCCAGTACTTC.

The chain is built from TRBV7-3 and TRBJ2-5; D uncertain. CDR3 length equals 13 residues. V lost 1 base, J lost 5 bases, and 8 bases lay in between. Germline CDR1 is SGHTA and CDR2 is FQGTGA. The CDR3: CASSLSTRETQYF. The CDR3 nucleotides are TGTGCCAGCAGCTTAAGCACGCGTGAGACCCAGTACTTC.

In this sample, this clone turned up once. This CDR3 fails to terminate in the conserved phenylalanine or tryptophan, so it likely reflects a read error. No DNA is shown, since the ends of the CDR3 on it are uncertain; the CDR3 is the one TCRdb lists. This CDR3 reads CSALEQGDC. The chain joins TRBV20-1 to TRBJ1-1; the table's D gene call, TRBD1, was not cross checked with the DNA. Both ends counted, the CDR3 spans 9 residues. Looked up from germline, CDR1 is DFQATT and CDR2 is SNEGSKA (reference sequence).

This chain connects TRBV4-2 to TRBJ1-2; 9 bases fit TRBD1. CDR3 length equals 18 residues. After removal of 3 bases from V and 2 bases from J, the junction contained 13 bases not matched to a gene. CDR1 and CDR2 from the germline V gene are LGHNA and YNFKEQ. CDR3 region: CASSQAIRPGQGNYGYTF. CDR3 DNA: TGTGCCAGCAGCCAGGCAATTAGACCGGGACAGGGAAACTATGGCTACACCTTC.

The CDR3 DNA reads as TGCAGTGCCTCGACTTATACCGAGCAGTACTTC. Residues: CSASTYTEQYF. The chain couples TRBV20-1 to TRBJ2-7; D unclear. Trimming removed 6 bases at V and 6 bases at J, with 12 bases between. Germline CDR1 and CDR2: DFQATT and SNEGSKA (reference sequence). The CDR3 is 11 amino acids.

The rearrangement joins TRBV28 to TRBJ2-7, with no clear D. The CDR3 contains 10 residues. V was pared by 5 bases and J by 4 bases, with 3 bases between. Germline CDR1 is MDHEN and CDR2 is SYDVKM. CDR3 in DNA: TGTGCCAGCAGTCTTTACGAGCAGTACTTC. This encodes CASSLYEQYF.

The chain employs TRBV6-6 and TRBJ1-2; TRBD1 matches 10 bases. Germline V gene sequence: CDR1 MNHNY, CDR2 SVGAGI (reference sequence). The V segment lost 4 bases and the J segment 7 bases; nucleotides outside the gene matches: 6. This CDR3 has 14 residues. CDR3 sequence: CASSFPGQGSGYTF. CDR3 DNA: TGTGCCAGCAGTTTTCCGGGACAGGGGTCTGGCTACACCTTC.

This clone was picked up a small number of times. This sequence joins TRBV5-1 and TRBJ2-1; a weak D match, TRBD1 (5 bases). Between the trimmed V and J ends, which lost 2 bases and 3 bases, there was a span of 9 bases. Germline V CDR1 and CDR2: SGHRS, YFSETQ. The CDR3 totals 14 residues. CDR3 residues: CASSLAQDYNEQFF. CDR3 bases: TGCGCCAGCAGCTTAGCACAGGACTACAATGAGCAGTTCTTC.

V is TRBV7-6 and J is TRBJ2-2, with a tentative D call TRBD1 (6 bases). CDR3 length: 16 amino acids. CDR1 is SGHVS and CDR2 is FNYEAQ in the germline V gene. With 4 bases removed from V and 7 bases from J, the gap between germline ends came to 19 bases. Here the CDR3 reads CASSSRPEQGNGELFF. CDR3 sequence (DNA): TGTGCCAGCAGCTCTAGACCCGAACAGGGCAACGGGGAGCTGTTTTTT.

The chain carries TRBV9 and TRBJ2-4; the D gene is possibly TRBD2 (5 bases). The CDR3 covers 15 residues. Trimming removed 3 bases from V and 9 bases from J, with 19 bases in between. Germline loops: CDR1 SGDLS, CDR2 YYNGEE. The CDR3 region has the DNA TGTGCCAGCAGCGCCCTCGACGGACTCGAGGGCATTCAGTACTTC. Its translation is CASSALDGLEGIQYF.

The CDR3 region has the DNA TGTGCCAGCAGCCAAGACCTTCTAGCGGGGGTTTGGTACTTC. Translated, it gives CASSQDLLAGVWYF. This chain links TRBV4-2 with TRBJ2-7, with 10 bases aligning to TRBD2. V shed 0 bases, J shed 12 bases, and the junction held 8 bases outside the gene matches. Per germline, CDR1 LGHNA and CDR2 YNFKEQ. This CDR3 comprises 14 residues.

V usage is TRBV19 and J usage is TRBJ1-1; 9 nucleotides align to TRBD1. The V gene's germline CDR1 is LNHDA and CDR2 SQIVND (reference sequence). Losses at the gene ends were 6 bases for V and 4 bases for J; bases not matched to a gene: 3. CDR3 size: 13 residues. The CDR3 region is CASSGQGITEAFF. In nucleotides, the CDR3 is TGTGCCAGTAGCGGACAGGGGATCACTGAAGCTTTCTTT.

The chain recombines TRBV6-5 with TRBJ1-1, with D hard to call. V was cut by 2 bases and J by 7 bases, with 17 bases left in between. This CDR3 comprises 15 residues. Germline V lookup: CDR1 MNHEY, CDR2 SVGAGI. For the CDR3, the DNA is TGTGCCAGCAGTTACGTGGTTGGAGGGCCCGGTGAAGCTTTCTTT. It codes for CASSYVVGGPGEAFF.

The chain combines TRBV13 with TRBJ1-6, with a weak D call TRBD1 (6 bases). Germline lookup yields CDR1 PRHDT and CDR2 FYEKMQ (reference sequence). This CDR3 spans 15 amino acids. Trimming pared 8 bases from V and 8 bases from J, leaving 19 bases between. The CDR3 reads CASSLGGGNHSPLHF. For the CDR3, the DNA is TGTGCCAGCTCCCTGGGAGGGGGGAATCATTCACCCCTCCACTTT.

This rearrangement joins TRBV10-3 to TRBJ2-5; 8 bases are a match to TRBD2. CDR1 and CDR2 from the germline V gene are ENHRY and SYGVKD. The CDR3 contains 15 residues. The V and J ends lost 0 bases and 4 bases, in that order; junction bases with no gene match: 4. DNA of the CDR3: TGTGCCATCAGTGAGTCGGCTAGCGGGCGAGAGACCCAGTACTTC. It specifies CAISESASGRETQYF.

This clone appeared a single time. The chain links TRBV10-1 to TRBJ1-1, with TRBD1 identical over 12 bases. Germline CDR1 WNHNN, CDR2 SYGVQD (reference sequence). Trimming took 4 bases from V and 13 from J; bases not matched to a gene: 10. This CDR3 comprises 14 residues. The CDR3 sequence: CASSVIGTGGLGFF. Written as DNA, the CDR3 is TGCGCCAGCAGTGTTATAGGGACAGGGGGCTTGGGTTTCTTT.

V and J are TRBV4-1 and TRBJ1-1; 8 positions match TRBD1. The CDR3 is 16 residues long. J gave up 6 bases and V 1 base, and 10 bases lay outside the gene matches. The germline gives CDR1 MGHRA, CDR2 YSYEKL. CDR3 DNA: TGCGCCAGCAGCCAAGGGGTGGCCAGGGGGCCCGCTGAAGCTTTCTTT. As protein: CASSQGVARGPAEAFF.

V is TRBV29-1 and J is TRBJ2-1, with 8 positions matching TRBD1. Germline CDR1 and CDR2: SQVTM and ANQGSEA. V shed 2 bases and J 7 bases; nucleotides not matched to a gene: 7. This CDR3 spans 14 amino acids. The CDR3 sequence: CSVEFRDRRNEQFF. The DNA of the CDR3 is TGCAGCGTTGAATTCCGGGACAGGAGAAATGAGCAGTTCTTC.